Listed below are T cell receptor beta chains from one sample, sequenced in a study of blood T cell repertoires in COVID-19. TCRdb's table, derived via immunoSEQ multiplex PCR, lists solely in-frame clones and lacks some. In the table there are about 150,000 clones, approximately 85% of which are singletons. The sequenced material came from peripheral blood. The origin of the receptors is a man aged 55 to 70 with COVID-19, enrolled during active disease. Each CDR3 is given with its conserved first and last residue. Fields, in order: D gene, clone size, V gene, J gene, CDR3 DNA, CDR3 protein. D genes are given only for firm matches. Only some rows state a clone size, as once, few, many or a class for expanded clones.

.	.	TRBV14	TRBJ1-1	TGTGCCAGCAGCCTCCCCGGAGTGAACACTGAAGCTTTCTTT	CASSLPGVNTEAFF
.	.	TRBV12-3/TRBV12-4	TRBJ1-4	TGTGCCAGCAGTCACAGGGAGGGGGAAAAACTGTTTTTT	CASSHREGEKLFF
TRBD1	.	TRBV7-9	TRBJ1-3	TGTGCCAGCAGCTATGGAACAGGGGGCCTGGACACCATATATTTT	CASSYGTGGLDTIYF
.	.	TRBV21-1	TRBJ1-3	TGTGCCAGCACCAAGGGGCTGGGACAGTCGACGTTTGGAAACACCATATATTTT	CASTKGLGQSTFGNTIYF
.	few	TRBV24-1	TRBJ1-4	TGTGCCACCAGTGACGGTAGTCCAACTAATGAAAAACTGTTTTTT	CATSDGSPTNEKLFF
TRBD2	once	TRBV7-6	TRBJ2-1	TGTGCCAGCAGCTTAGCTTATGGGACTAGCGGGAGTAGTAGGGATGAGCAGTTCTTC	CASSLAYGTSGSSRDEQFF
.	.	TRBV5-1	TRBJ1-1	TGCGCCAGCAGCCCTAAAGCAATCAACACTGAAGCTTTCTTT	CASSPKAINTEAFF
.	few	TRBV9	TRBJ2-2	TGTGCCAGCAGCGTAGACAGGCTGAACACCGGGGAGCTGTTTTTT	CASSVDRLNTGELFF
TRBD2	.	TRBV9	TRBJ2-1	TGTGCCATTCTCCGGGGACTAGCGGGAGGGTATAGCTCCTACAATGAGCAGTTCTTC	CAILRGLAGGYSSYNEQFF
TRBD1	.	TRBV13	TRBJ1-6	TGTGCCAGCAGCTTCGGGACAGGAAATTCACCCCTCCACTTT	CASSFGTGNSPLHF
.	.	TRBV21-1	TRBJ1-2	TGTGCCAGCAGCGCGGAGAGGGGGAACTTGGCGGTTTATGGCTACACCTTC	CASSAERGNLAVYGYTF
.	.	TRBV28	TRBJ1-2	TGTGCCAGCAGTTTGGGCTCCCTGCTATATGGCTACACCTTC	CASSLGSLLYGYTF
.	.	TRBV6-5	TRBJ2-7	TGTGCCAGCAGTTACTCGAGAAGGGGCCCCTACGAGCAGTACTTC	CASSYSRRGPYEQYF
.	.	TRBV19	TRBJ1-5	TGTGCCAGTCGACAGTCCAATCAGCCCCAGCATTTT	CASRQSNQPQHF
.	.	TRBV30	TRBJ1-2	TGTGCCTGGAGTGTACACAGGAAGGGAAAAGGCTACACCTTC	CAWSVHRKGKGYTF
.	.	TRBV29-1	TRBJ1-2	TGCAGCGTTGTGAACATCGCCTATGGCTACACCTTC	CSVVNIAYGYTF
.	.	TRBV5-6	TRBJ1-2	TGTGCCAGCAGCTTATCGGTTAACTATGGCTACACCTTC	CASSLSVNYGYTF
TRBD1	.	TRBV6-2/TRBV6-3	TRBJ1-5	TGTGCCAGCACCCCGTGGGGGACAGGGGGCCATCAGCCCCAGCATTTT	CASTPWGTGGHQPQHF
.	.	TRBV9	TRBJ2-7	TGTGCCAGCAGCGTAGGTGCAGGCGACTCCTACGAGCAGTACTTC	CASSVGAGDSYEQYF
TRBD1	.	TRBV7-2	TRBJ1-5	TGTGCCAGCAGCGCCGGGACAGGGGTAGATCAGCCCCAGCATTTT	CASSAGTGVDQPQHF
TRBD1	.	TRBV18	TRBJ2-4	TGTGCCAGCTCACCCGACAGGGGGGCCAAAAACATTCAGTACTTC	CASSPDRGAKNIQYF
.	.	TRBV15	TRBJ2-1	TGTGCCACCAGCAGAGAAGGGACTCAGGGCGGTGAGCAGTTCTTC	CATSREGTQGGEQFF
.	.	TRBV29-1	TRBJ2-1	TGCAGCGTTGAAAGTGTTGCCGGGAGTAGGGATAATGAGCAGTTCTTC	CSVESVAGSRDNEQFF
TRBD1	.	TRBV19	TRBJ2-3	TGTGCCAGTCGGACAGGGGGCGTGCTTTCTAAAGATACGCAGTATTTT	CASRTGGVLSKDTQYF
.	.	TRBV2	TRBJ2-7	TGTGCCAGCAGTCGGTTCTACGAGCAGTACTTC	CASSRFYEQYF
TRBD2	.	TRBV27	TRBJ2-1	TGTGCCAGCAGTTTATTGAGGTTAGCGGGAGGGAATGAGCAGTTCTTC	CASSLLRLAGGNEQFF
.	.	TRBV2	TRBJ1-5	TGTGCCAGCAGTGATTGGGCTTACAATCAGCCCCAGCATTTT	CASSDWAYNQPQHF
.	.	TRBV18	TRBJ1-5	TGTGCCAGCTCACCACAGGGAGGGAATCAGCCCCAGCATTTT	CASSPQGGNQPQHF
.	.	TRBV18	TRBJ2-7	TGTGCCAGCTCACCGAGCTCCGGGAACTCCTACGAGCAGTACTTC	CASSPSSGNSYEQYF
.	once	TRBV7-3	TRBJ1-5	TGTGCCAGCAGTTCGGACAACTATCAGCCCCAGCATTTT	CASSSDNYQPQHF
.	.	TRBV7-3	TRBJ1-1	TGTGCCAGCAGCGCCAGGGGTGGCACTGAAGCTTTCTTT	CASSARGGTEAFF
.	.	TRBV14	TRBJ2-2	TGTGCCAGCAGCCAAGGGACAGCGGGACAATCGGGAAGGCTGTTTTTT	CASSQGTAGQSGRLFF
TRBD1	once	TRBV2	TRBJ1-4	TGTGCCGGAGGGACAGTCCTTGCAACTAATGAAAAACTGTTTTTT	CAGGTVLATNEKLFF
.	.	TRBV2	TRBJ1-3	TGTGCCAGCAGTGAAGACCCCGGTACTGGAAACACCATATATTTT	CASSEDPGTGNTIYF
TRBD1	.	TRBV6-6	TRBJ2-3	TGTGCCAGCAGTTTCCAACGGACAGGTTTGGTTACGCAGTATTTT	CASSFQRTGLVTQYF
.	.	TRBV10-3	TRBJ2-7	TGTGCCATCAGTGAAGGATCCCTAGTATCCTACGAGCAGTACTTC	CAISEGSLVSYEQYF
TRBD1	.	TRBV4-3	TRBJ1-2	TGCGCCAGCAGCTCACCGGGACAGGGGAACTATGGCTACACCTTC	CASSSPGQGNYGYTF
TRBD1	.	TRBV11-2	TRBJ1-1	TGTGCCAGCAGCCTCGGACAGGTGAACACTGAAGCTTTCTTT	CASSLGQVNTEAFF
TRBD1	.	TRBV12-3/TRBV12-4	TRBJ1-4	TGTGCCAGCAGTGGGACAGACAATGAAAAACTGTTTTTT	CASSGTDNEKLFF
.	.	TRBV30	TRBJ1-3	TGTGCCTGGGGACTCCAACTTTCCTCTGGAAACACCATATATTTT	CAWGLQLSSGNTIYF
TRBD1	.	TRBV28	TRBJ1-5	TGTGCCAGCAGCACACCCGGGACAGGGATTGGTCAGCCCCAGCATTTT	CASSTPGTGIGQPQHF
.	.	TRBV9	TRBJ1-1	TGTGCCAGCAGCGACTTACAGACATCGAACACTGAAGCTTTCTTT	CASSDLQTSNTEAFF
TRBD1	.	TRBV4-3	TRBJ1-2	TGCGCCAGCAGCCAAGTATATGACAGGGTGATTACCTATGGCTACACCTTC	CASSQVYDRVITYGYTF
.	.	TRBV19	TRBJ1-1	TGTGCCACTGGGGAGGGCAACTCGAACACTGAAGCTTTCTTT	CATGEGNSNTEAFF
.	.	TRBV21-1	TRBJ1-6	TGTGCCAGCAGCACCCTACAGGGCCGTAATTCACCCCTCCACTTT	CASSTLQGRNSPLHF
.	.	TRBV29-1	TRBJ1-1	TGCAGCGCCTTGGGGGGGGCGAACACTGAAGCTTTCTTT	CSALGGANTEAFF
.	.	TRBV2	TRBJ2-7	TGTGCCAGCGGCGAGGCAGGGGTTTCCTACGAGCAGTACTTC	CASGEAGVSYEQYF
.	.	TRBV5-6	TRBJ1-1	TGTGCCAGCAGCTTGAATCAGGACTCACGCACTGAAGCTTTCTTT	CASSLNQDSRTEAFF
TRBD1	.	TRBV10-3	TRBJ1-5	TGTGCCATCAGAACAGGGGCTGGGGCCCAGCATTTT	CAIRTGAGAQHF
TRBD1	.	TRBV27	TRBJ1-4	TGTGCCAGCAGTCGATTGGACAGGGGGCTGGAAAAACTGTTTTTT	CASSRLDRGLEKLFF
TRBD2	.	TRBV7-3	TRBJ2-1	TGTGCCAGCAGCCCCATAGCGGGGCGGGGGGAGCAGTTCTTC	CASSPIAGRGEQFF
TRBD1	.	TRBV7-2	TRBJ1-1	TGTGCCAGCAGCACATACGGGACAGGCAACACTGAAGCTTTCTTT	CASSTYGTGNTEAFF
.	.	TRBV9	TRBJ2-6	TGTGCCAGCAGCGTAGGAGGGAACTCTGGGGCCAACGTCCTGACTTTC	CASSVGGNSGANVLTF
.	.	TRBV5-4	TRBJ1-3	TGTGCCAGCAGCTTGGCCGGAGGGTCCGGAAACACCATATATTTT	CASSLAGGSGNTIYF
TRBD2	.	TRBV3-1/TRBV3-2	TRBJ2-7	TGTGCCAGCAGCCAGTCTAGCGGGACCCTCTACGAGCAGTACTTC	CASSQSSGTLYEQYF
.	.	TRBV3-1/TRBV3-2	TRBJ1-5	TGTGCCAGCAGCCAACAGGGTGAGAATCAGCCCCAGCATTTT	CASSQQGENQPQHF
TRBD1	.	TRBV27	TRBJ1-1	TGTGCCAGCAGTCCGAGACAGGGGCTAGGGAATGAAGCTTTCTTT	CASSPRQGLGNEAFF